A single sample gave rise to the 28 T cell receptor beta chains below, sequenced in a study of OX40 agonist ivuxolimab in advanced cancers. TCRdb keeps only in-frame clones here, not all; method: immunoSEQ multiplex PCR. The table has approximately 12,000 clones, about 80% seen once. The sample in question was CD4+ or CD8+ T cells sorted from blood, obtained in a trial of the OX40 agonist ivuxolimab. The source is an adult with an advanced solid tumor such as melanoma, head and neck, liver or kidney cancer.

The chain is built from TRBV30 and TRBJ2-2; D possibly corresponds to TRBD1 (5 bases). The CDR3 sequence is 11 residues long. From germline, CDR1 is GTSNPN and CDR2 SVGIG (reference sequence). V was pared by 6 bases and J by 8 bases, with 10 bases between. The CDR3 loop is CACLKGGELFF. Written as DNA, the CDR3 is TGTGCCTGTCTCAAGGGGGGGGAGCTGTTTTTT.

The V call is TRBV6-1, the J call TRBJ2-1; the D is unclear. This CDR3 spans 16 amino acids. Germline CDR1 is MNHNS and CDR2 is SASEGT. Trimming left V 4 bases short and J 6 bases short, with 19 bases between. The CDR3: CASSVRSDSFVNEQFF. The CDR3 DNA reads as TGTGCCAGCAGTGTCCGATCCGACTCCTTTGTCAATGAGCAGTTCTTC.

The rearrangement joins TRBV6-5 to TRBJ2-1, with D possibly matching TRBD2 (5 bases). This CDR3 contains 14 residues. The V end lost 2 bases, the J end lost 4 bases, and 9 bases lay between the germline ends. Germline V gives CDR1 MNHEY, CDR2 SVGAGI. CDR3 loop: CASSYIGVYNEQFF. The CDR3 DNA reads TGTGCCAGCAGTTACATCGGGGTGTACAATGAGCAGTTCTTC.

The chain recombines TRBV11-3 with TRBJ2-1; TRBD1 is a possible D gene (7 bases). Germline values: CDR1 SGHNT, CDR2 YENEEA. This CDR3 has 16 amino acids. V was trimmed by 2 bases and J by 4 bases, leaving 15 bases between them. For the CDR3, the DNA is TGTGCCAGCAGCTTATGGGGGGACAGAGATTACAATGAGCAGTTCTTC. It is translated as CASSLWGDRDYNEQFF.

The V gene is TRBV18, the J gene TRBJ2-3; no reliable D call. Germline V gene lookup returns CDR1 KGHSH and CDR2 LQKENI. Trimming took off 5 bases at V and 3 bases at J, with 15 bases between the two ends. The CDR3 totals 15 residues. Written as DNA, the CDR3 is TGTGCCAGCTCAACCCCCGACATTGGAACAGATACGCAGTATTTT. Its protein product is CASSTPDIGTDTQYF.

The chain has TRBV27 and TRBJ2-3; D possibly corresponds to TRBD2 (5 bases). Germline V gene sequence: CDR1 MNHEY, CDR2 SMNVEV (reference sequence). The V gene lost 6 bases and the J gene lost 6 bases, with 16 bases spanning the gap. The CDR3 sequence is 14 residues long. CDR3 residues: CASSPYGERDTQYF. The DNA for the CDR3 is TGTGCCAGCAGCCCCTACGGGGAGAGGGATACGCAGTATTTT.

The V and J genes are TRBV2 and TRBJ2-7; 7 bases are a match to TRBD1. The V gene's germline CDR1 is SNHLY and CDR2 FYNNEI. The V segment lost 6 bases and the J segment 2 bases; nucleotides outside the gene matches: 10. This CDR3 is 15 amino acids long. In nucleotides, the CDR3 is TGTGCCAGCAGCGCCGGGACAGCAGAGGCCTACGAGCAGTACTTC. This encodes CASSAGTAEAYEQYF.

The chain has TRBV6-5 and TRBJ2-7; D might be TRBD1 (6 bases). The CDR3 has 14 residues. Germline V CDR1 and CDR2: MNHEY, SVGAGI. The germline V and J ends were trimmed by 7 bases and 3 bases, with 16 bases remaining between them. The CDR3 DNA sequence: TGTGCCAGCACCCGCTCGGAACAGGGCTACGAGCAGTACTTC. The encoded protein is CASTRSEQGYEQYF.

The genes are TRBV6-6 and TRBJ2-3; D is unresolved. Germline-derived CDR1 and CDR2 are MNHNY and SVGAGI (reference sequence). Trimming left V 3 bases short and J 5 bases short, with 6 bases between. This CDR3 has 12 amino acids. CDR3 protein: CASSYDLDTQYF. For the CDR3, the DNA is TGTGCCAGCAGTTATGATTTAGATACGCAGTATTTT.

The rearrangement joins TRBV2 to TRBJ1-2; possibly TRBD1 for D (6 bases). CDR3 size: 13 residues. The V gene lost 7 bases and the J gene lost 6 bases, with 15 bases spanning the gap. Germline V gene data show CDR1 as SNHLY and CDR2 as FYNNEI. The CDR3 loop is CASTGGQAHGYTF. CDR3 DNA sequence: TGTGCCAGCACCGGGGGACAAGCCCATGGCTACACCTTC.

This clone is a singleton in its sample. This chain joins TRBV19 and TRBJ1-1; maybe TRBD1 (5 bases). CDR1 is LNHDA, CDR2 SQIVND, per germline (reference sequence). Deletions cut 1 base from V and 6 bases from J, with 12 bases between. This CDR3 spans 14 amino acids. The CDR3 sequence is CASSIGGRVPEAFF. The CDR3, as DNA: TGTGCCAGTAGTATAGGCGGCAGGGTACCTGAAGCTTTCTTT.

Here the CDR3 DNA reads TGTGCCAGCAGTTTCCCCCCCGTTGCGACTAGCTCGATCGGCTACGAGCAGTACTTC. Amino acids: CASSFPPVATSSIGYEQYF. The rearrangement joins TRBV28 to TRBJ2-7; TRBD2 matches at 7 bases. The CDR3 contains 19 residues. CDR1 and CDR2 from the germline V gene are MDHEN and SYDVKM. V dropped 3 bases and J dropped 3; count of bases not matched to a gene: 20.

The rearrangement links TRBV27 to TRBJ2-7; tentative D call: TRBD2 (6 bases). Germline assignment: CDR1 MNHEY and CDR2 SMNVEV (reference sequence). The CDR3 extends over 14 amino acids. V was trimmed by 3 bases and J by 5 bases, leaving 14 bases between them. Written as DNA, the CDR3 is TGTGCCAGCAGTTTGTGGAGGGACGAGGACGAGCAGTACTTC. Its translation is CASSLWRDEDEQYF.

CDR3 sequence (DNA): TGTGCCAGCGGGACAGGGGGGCATGAGCAGTTCTTC. As protein: CASGTGGHEQFF. This sequence joins TRBV6-6 and TRBJ2-1; 11 bases line up with TRBD1. This CDR3 is built from 12 residues. J lost 8 bases, V lost 8 bases, and 2 bases had no gene match. Per germline, CDR1 MNHNY and CDR2 SVGAGI (reference sequence).

V is TRBV11-3 and J is TRBJ2-7; 14 bases are a match to TRBD2. This CDR3 is 20 amino acids long. Germline V gene lookup returns CDR1 SGHNT and CDR2 YENEEA. Trimming removed 3 bases from V and 3 bases from J; junction bases left unmatched: 16. The DNA of the CDR3 is TGTGCCAGCAGCTTGAGGACCGGGACTAGCGGGAGAGGGGATAGCTACGAGCAGTACTTC. It codes for CASSLRTGTSGRGDSYEQYF. The whole variable domain, remainder taken from reference TRBV11-3 and TRBJ2-7, is EAGVVQSPRYKIIEKKQPVAFWCNPISGHNTLYWYLQNLGQGPELLIRYENEEAVDDSQLPKDRFSAERLKGVDSTLKIQPAELGDSAVYLCASSLRTGTSGRGDSYEQYFGPGTRLTVT.

This clone was picked up one time. The chain links TRBV7-8 to TRBJ1-6; D call uncertain. The CDR3 sequence is 11 residues long. V gave up 4 bases and J gave up 13 bases, with 8 bases separating them. In germline, CDR1 is SGHVS, CDR2 FQNEAQ. As DNA, the CDR3 is TGTGCCAGCAGCTCGAAGGGCCCCCTCCACTTT. Encoded protein: CASSSKGPLHF. The full variable domain, with the rest looked up from reference TRBV7-8 and TRBJ1-6, is GAGVSQSPRYKVAKRGQDVALRCDPISGHVSLFWYQQALGQGPEFLTYFQNEAQLDKSGLPSDRFFAERPEGSVSTLKIQRTQQEDSAVYLCASSSKGPLHFGNGTRLTVT.

In nucleotides, the CDR3 is TGTGCCAGCAGCGTCACAGGGGAACCTTACGAGCAGTACTTC. Residues: CASSVTGEPYEQYF. The V and J genes are TRBV6-6 and TRBJ2-7; TRBD1 matches 7 bases. Germline CDR1 reads MNHNY; CDR2 reads SVGAGI (reference sequence). This CDR3 spans 14 amino acids. V dropped 6 bases and J dropped 4; count of bases not matched to a gene: 9.

The chain joins TRBV27 to TRBJ2-3; 9 bases are a match to TRBD2. Germline CDR1 is MNHEY and CDR2 is SMNVEV (reference sequence). The CDR3 runs to 14 residues. V was clipped by 8 bases and J by 5 bases; unmatched bases: 8. CDR3 protein: CASHGGGARDTQYF. The DNA for the CDR3 is TGTGCCAGCCATGGCGGGGGGGCCAGAGATACGCAGTATTTT.

The chain joins TRBV21-1 to TRBJ2-2; the DNA was not compared with TRBD1, the D call given in the table. TRBV21-1 is noted as a pseudogene. The CDR3 runs to 16 residues. As DNA, the CDR3 is TGTGCCAGCAGCCGGTGGGGGCCTTTTGACACCGGGGAGCTGTTTTTT. Protein product: CASSRWGPFDTGELFF.

The genes are TRBV27 and TRBJ1-1, with D possibly matching TRBD1 (5 bases). The germline V gene encodes CDR1 MNHEY and CDR2 SMNVEV (reference sequence). The CDR3 totals 15 residues. V lost 5 bases and J 1 base, leaving 14 bases between the germline ends. CDR3 in DNA: TGTGCCAGCAGTATCCGTGGGACGAGGAACACTGAAGCTTTCTTT. This sequence encodes CASSIRGTRNTEAFF.

The gene calls are TRBV7-2 and TRBJ1-1; D unclear. CDR3 length: 13 residues. Between the trimmed V and J ends, which lost 2 bases and 8 bases, there was a span of 12 bases. Germline CDR1 SGHTA, CDR2 FQGNSA. The CDR3: CASSLTRVSEAFF. CDR3 nucleotides: TGTGCCAGCAGCTTAACCCGGGTATCGGAAGCTTTCTTT.

This clone is judged medium-sized (0.01 to 0.1%). The chain joins TRBV2 to TRBJ2-7; 10 nucleotides match TRBD2. Looked up from germline, CDR1 is SNHLY and CDR2 is FYNNEI. V shed 6 bases, J shed 5 bases, and the junction held 4 bases outside the gene matches. The CDR3 has 13 residues. Written as DNA, the CDR3 is TGTGCCAGCAGCTTAGCGGGAGGCCACGAGCAGTACTTC. This translates into CASSLAGGHEQYF.

This clone was seen a handful of times. This chain uses TRBV6-5 with TRBJ2-3; tentatively, D is TRBD2 (5 bases). The germline V gene encodes CDR1 MNHEY and CDR2 SVGAGI. The CDR3 has 14 amino acids. V was clipped by 5 bases and J by 0 bases, with 9 bases between them. The CDR3 reads CASSERTSTDTQYF. The CDR3, as DNA: TGTGCCAGCAGTGAGAGGACTAGCACAGATACGCAGTATTTT.

The gene calls are TRBV28 and TRBJ2-1; 7 bases line up with TRBD2. This CDR3 contains 16 residues. The ends lost 3 bases at V and 3 bases at J; junction bases unmatched: 8. Looked up from germline, CDR1 is MDHEN and CDR2 is SYDVKM. The CDR3 reads CASSFRGLAVYNEQFF. The DNA of the CDR3 is TGTGCCAGCAGTTTTCGAGGTCTAGCGGTCTACAATGAGCAGTTCTTC.

The chain carries TRBV7-3 and TRBJ2-5; 8 bases map to TRBD1. The CDR3 length is 16 residues. V shed 4 bases, J shed 5 bases, and the junction held 12 bases outside the gene matches. CDR1 is SGHTA and CDR2 is FQGTGA in the germline V gene. The CDR3 sequence is CASSSSGHRGTETQYF. The CDR3 DNA reads as TGTGCCAGCAGCTCCTCGGGACACAGGGGGACGGAGACCCAGTACTTC.

This sequence joins TRBV28 and TRBJ1-6; the match to TRBD1 covers 7 bases. Germline-derived CDR1 and CDR2 are MDHEN and SYDVKM. The V segment lost 2 bases and the J segment 5 bases; nucleotides outside the gene matches: 6. The CDR3 spans 16 residues. CDR3 amino acids: CASSLLPGQHNSPLHF. The CDR3 coding sequence is TGTGCCAGCAGTTTACTCCCGGGACAGCATAATTCACCCCTCCACTTT.

The rearrangement uses TRBV5-5 and TRBJ1-3, with TRBD1 identical over 7 bases. The CDR3 has 15 amino acids. Germline V gene sequence: CDR1 SGHKS, CDR2 YYEKEE (reference sequence). V was pared by 3 bases and J by 0 bases, with 3 bases of the junction left unmatched. The CDR3 coding sequence is TGTGCCAGCAGCTCTCCAGGGGGCTCTGGAAACACCATATATTTT. Translation gives CASSSPGGSGNTIYF.

The J gene is TRBJ2-5, the V gene TRBV11-2; D remains ambiguous. The CDR3 has 15 residues. CDR1 and CDR2 (germline): SGHAT, FQNNGV. Trimming shortened V by 0 bases and J by 4 bases, and 12 bases separated the two germline ends. The CDR3 is CASSLDPYKGETQYF. The CDR3 coding sequence is TGTGCCAGCAGCTTAGATCCGTATAAGGGAGAGACCCAGTACTTC.